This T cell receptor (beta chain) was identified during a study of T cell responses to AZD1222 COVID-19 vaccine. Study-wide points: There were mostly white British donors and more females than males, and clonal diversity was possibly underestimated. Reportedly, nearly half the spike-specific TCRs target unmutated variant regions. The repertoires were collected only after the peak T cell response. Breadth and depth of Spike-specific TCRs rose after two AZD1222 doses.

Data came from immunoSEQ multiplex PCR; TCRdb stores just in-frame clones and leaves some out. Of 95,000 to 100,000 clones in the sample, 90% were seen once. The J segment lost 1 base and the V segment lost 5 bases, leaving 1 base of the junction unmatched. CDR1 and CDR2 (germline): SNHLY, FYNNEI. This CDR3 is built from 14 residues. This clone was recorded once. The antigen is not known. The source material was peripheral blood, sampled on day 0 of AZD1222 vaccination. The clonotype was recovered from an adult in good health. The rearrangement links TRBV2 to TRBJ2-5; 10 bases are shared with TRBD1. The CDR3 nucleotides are TGTGCCAGCAGTCGGGACAGGGGCCAAGAGACCCAGTACTTC. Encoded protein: CASSRDRGQETQYF.